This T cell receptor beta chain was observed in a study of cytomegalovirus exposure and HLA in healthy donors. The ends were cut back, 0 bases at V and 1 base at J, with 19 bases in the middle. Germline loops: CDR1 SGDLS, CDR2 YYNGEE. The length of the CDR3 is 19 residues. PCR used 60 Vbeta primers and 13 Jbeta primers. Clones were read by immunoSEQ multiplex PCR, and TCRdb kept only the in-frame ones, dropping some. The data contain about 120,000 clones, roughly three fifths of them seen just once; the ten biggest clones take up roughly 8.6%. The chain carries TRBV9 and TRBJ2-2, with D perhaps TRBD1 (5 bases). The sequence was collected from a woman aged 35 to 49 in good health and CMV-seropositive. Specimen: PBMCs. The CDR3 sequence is CASSVANYPNQGNTGELFF. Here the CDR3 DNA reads TGTGCCAGCAGCGTAGCCAACTACCCCAACCAGGGGAACACCGGGGAGCTGTTTTTT. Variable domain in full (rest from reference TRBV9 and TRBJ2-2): DSGVTQTPKHLITATGQRVTLRCSPRSGDLSVYWYQQSLDQGLQFLIQYYNGEERAKGNILERFSAQQFPDLHSELNLSSLELGDSALYFCASSVANYPNQGNTGELFFGEGSRLTVL.